This is a list of T cell receptor beta chains from one sample in a study of prognosis after radiotherapy for stage I lung cancer. Via MiXCR, TCRdb re-called the multiplex PCR reads, giving one row per CDR3 protein. The sample records under 55,000 distinct CDR3 sequences, roughly 36% being singletons. This specimen consisted of PBMCs, obtained before or after stereotactic body radiation therapy (not recorded which). These receptors were taken from a donor older than 45 with non-small cell lung cancer. Both conserved end residues are trimmed from each CDR3. Clone size is stated in some rows and not others, as once, few, many or a class when expanded.

size	V	J	CDR3
many	TRBV19	TRBJ1-4	ASKSEGFPEKLF
many	TRBV9	TRBJ2-7	ASSPGLAGVHEQY
.	TRBV5-6	TRBJ2-7	ASSRTGTGNYEQY
many	TRBV4-2	TRBJ2-2	ASSQERAQVGGTGELF
many	TRBV2	TRBJ2-5	ASSETEVVGVTQY
many	TRBV3-1	TRBJ2-3	ASGRRVTDTQY
many	TRBV4-3	TRBJ2-7	ASSQDRESAEQY
many	TRBV6-5	TRBJ2-3	ASSYGTPRDTQY
.	TRBV5-1	TRBJ2-5	ASSPGLAGVSAQETQY
.	TRBV12-3/TRBV12-4	TRBJ2-1	ASSQHSGRDENEQF
many	TRBV30	TRBJ2-1	AWSVGSSYNEQF
.	TRBV24-1	TRBJ2-7	APRREVGDEQY
.	TRBV24-1	TRBJ2-1	ATSDQGLQRDEQF
many	TRBV10-3	TRBJ2-2	AISEMVNTGELF
many	TRBV4-3	TRBJ2-3	ASSQGGATTDTQY
many	TRBV5-6	TRBJ2-3	ASSLTSSTDTQY
.	TRBV19	TRBJ2-2	ASSMGGTPGELF
many	TRBV6-2/TRBV6-3	TRBJ2-7	ASNLRDNSYEQY
many	TRBV7-9	TRBJ2-5	ASSLAGGETQY
many	TRBV15	TRBJ2-6	ATSRGGFAAGANVLT
many	TRBV9	TRBJ2-1	ASSEGGLYNEQF
.	TRBV9	TRBJ2-3	ASIVETSGITDTQY